These 21 T cell receptor beta chains came from one sample sequenced in a study of blood T cells in healthy people across ages. Primers used in a second PCR of about 7 to 12 cycles were a sample-barcoded 5' primer and a J-beta primer mix. TCRdb reanalysed the 5' RACE reads using MiXCR and keeps one entry per CDR3 protein. Of 1.5 million to 2 million distinct CDR3 sequences in the sample, around 50% were seen once. The sequenced sample consisted of blood. Receptor source: a woman aged 40 to 55 in good health.

This clonotype was observed at least ten times. As DNA, the CDR3 is TGCAGTGCCCACTATAGGGCCCAAGAGACCCAGTACTTC. Translated, it gives CSAHYRAQETQYF. The chain is built from TRBV20-1 and TRBJ2-5; no reliable D call. Germline V gene sequence: CDR1 DFQATT, CDR2 SNEGSKA (reference sequence). CDR3 length: 13 residues. V lost 6 bases to trimming and J lost 1 base, with 12 bases between them.

The rearrangement uses TRBV20-1 and TRBJ2-3, with a possible D match to TRBD1 (5 bases). Trimming removed 2 bases at V and 6 bases at J, with 9 bases between. Germline V CDR1 and CDR2: DFQATT, SNEGSKA (reference sequence). This CDR3 has 12 residues. The CDR3 sequence: CSARYSGDTQYF. CDR3 nucleotide sequence: TGCAGTGCTAGATATTCAGGGGATACGCAGTATTTT.

This chain links TRBV6-6 with TRBJ1-2, with D maybe TRBD1 (6 bases). CDR3 size: 15 residues. Germline assignment: CDR1 MNHNY and CDR2 SVGAGI (reference sequence). V shed 6 bases and J shed 4 bases, with 18 bases lying between them. The CDR3 sequence is CASRRNGGGPYGYTF. Written as DNA, the CDR3 is TGTGCCAGCAGACGGAACGGGGGGGGCCCCTATGGCTACACCTTC.

The genes are TRBV20-1 and TRBJ1-2; D possibly corresponds to TRBD1 (6 bases). The germline V gene has CDR1 DFQATT and CDR2 SNEGSKA (reference sequence). Trimming stripped 5 bases from V and 6 bases from J, with 19 bases between. The CDR3 loop spans 14 amino acids. The DNA for the CDR3 is TGCAGTGCTTCCCAGGACGGGGGGGCTGATGGCTACACCTTC. Amino acids: CSASQDGGADGYTF.

The chain links TRBV6-6 to TRBJ2-6, with D perhaps TRBD1 or TRBD2 (5 bases each). The CDR3 extends over 16 amino acids. Germline CDR1 and CDR2: MNHNY and SVGAGI (reference sequence). The V end was cut by 3 bases, the J end by 0 bases, with 9 bases between. For the CDR3, the DNA is TGTGCCAGCAGTTATGGGGCGGGCTCTGGGGCCAACGTCCTGACTTTC. This gives the protein CASSYGAGSGANVLTF.

CDR3: CASSSDRLSNQPQHF. The CDR3 DNA follows: TGTGCCAGCAGCTCCGACAGGCTTAGCAATCAGCCCCAGCATTTT. The chain joins TRBV6-2 or TRBV6-3 to TRBJ1-5; possible D gene TRBD1, 6 bases. Between the trimmed V and J ends, which lost 6 bases and 0 bases, there was a span of 12 bases. The length of the CDR3 is 15 residues. Germline V gene lookup returns CDR1 MNHEY and CDR2 SVGEGT.

This chain joins TRBV2 and TRBJ1-4; no definite D call. V was shortened by 6 bases and J by 8 bases, with 16 bases between the two germline ends. The CDR3 totals 14 residues. CDR1 and CDR2 (germline): SNHLY, FYNNEI. CDR3 DNA sequence: TGTGCCAGCAGGGGGAATGGGGTCCGCGAAAAACTGTTTTTT. Encoded protein: CASRGNGVREKLFF.

As concerns this clonotype: One end of the junction varies from germline; a read error may be responsible. The V call is TRBV4-3, the J call TRBJ2-3, with D perhaps being TRBD1 or TRBD2 (6 bases each). The V gene's germline CDR1 is LGHNA and CDR2 YSLEER. The CDR3 runs to 17 residues. CDR3 in DNA: TGCGCCAGCAGCCAAGGGGGGGCCCCTATTAGCACAGATACGCGGTATTTT. Protein: CASSQGGAPISTDTRYF.

As concerns this clonotype: One end of the junction varies from germline; a read error may be responsible. The V gene is TRBV11-2, the J gene TRBJ1-2, with D hard to call. Germline lookup yields CDR1 SGHAT and CDR2 FQNNGV. The CDR3 extends over 15 amino acids. The CDR3 loop reads CASSRGWAGNYGYTF. In DNA form, the CDR3 reads TGTGCTAGCAGCCGAGGGTGGGCGGGAAACTATGGCTACACCTTC.

This clonotype has just a few counts. The V gene is TRBV5-5, the J gene TRBJ1-2; 7 nucleotides align to TRBD1. J lost 7 bases, V lost 0 bases, and 6 bases had no gene match. Germline CDR1 SGHKS, CDR2 YYEKEE (reference sequence). This CDR3 comprises 14 residues. The CDR3 bases are TGTGCCAGCAGCTTGGGGACAGGATGGTTTGGCTACACCTTC. It is translated as CASSLGTGWFGYTF.

The J gene is TRBJ2-7, the V gene TRBV6-1; D remains unclear. Germline loops: CDR1 MNHNS, CDR2 SASEGT. Trimming cost V 8 bases and J 2 bases, with 16 bases left between them. This CDR3 has 14 amino acids. This chain's CDR3 is CASCSLESAYEQYF. DNA for the CDR3: TGTGCCAGCTGTTCGTTGGAATCGGCCTACGAGCAGTACTTC.

This chain uses TRBV20-1 with TRBJ1-6; TRBD1 might be the D (5 bases). Trimming stripped 0 bases from V and 7 bases from J, with 16 bases between. Germline V gene data show CDR1 as DFQATT and CDR2 as SNEGSKA (reference sequence). The CDR3 length is 16 residues. The CDR3: CSARDQGNSLNSPLHF. The CDR3 DNA reads as TGCAGTGCTAGAGATCAGGGAAACAGTCTGAATTCACCCCTCCACTTT.

The rearrangement links TRBV6-1 to TRBJ2-5; 10 nucleotides align to TRBD1. Germline V gives CDR1 MNHNS, CDR2 SASEGT. The CDR3 is 14 residues long. V gave up 7 bases and J gave up 7 bases; unmatched junction bases: 9. As DNA, the CDR3 is TGTGCCAGCACTCGGACAGGGGGAATCGGGACCCAGTACTTC. Protein product: CASTRTGGIGTQYF.

The chain has TRBV28 and TRBJ2-5, with TRBD1 as a possible D gene (6 bases). The V end lost 4 bases, the J end lost 2 bases, and 17 bases lay between the germline ends. CDR3 length: 16 amino acids. Germline CDR1 MDHEN, CDR2 SYDVKM. The CDR3 region has the DNA TGTGCCAGCAGTTGGATAGCTGGGACAAAACAAGAGACCCAGTACTTC. Translated: CASSWIAGTKQETQYF.

This chain uses TRBV20-1 with TRBJ1-1; D is uncertain. V was shortened by 5 bases and J by 0 bases, with 16 bases between the two germline ends. Germline V gives CDR1 DFQATT, CDR2 SNEGSKA (reference sequence). The length of the CDR3 is 15 residues. For the CDR3, the DNA is TGCAGTGCTCCGGGCTTTCGTCGGTTGAACACTGAAGCTTTCTTT. It yields the protein CSAPGFRRLNTEAFF.

This rearrangement joins TRBV27 to TRBJ2-3; 10 bases fit TRBD2. Germline V CDR1 and CDR2: MNHEY, SMNVEV (reference sequence). The CDR3 is made up of 15 amino acids. V gave up 2 bases and J gave up 8 bases; unmatched junction bases: 7. Written as DNA, the CDR3 is TGTGCCAGCAGTTTAGGGACTAGCGTCTTTGGTACGCAGTATTTT. This sequence encodes CASSLGTSVFGTQYF.

This clonotype was counted once. The chain links TRBV15 to TRBJ1-1; 8 nucleotides line up with TRBD1. Germline CDR1 is LNHNV and CDR2 is YYDKDF (reference sequence). V dropped 5 bases and J dropped 0; count of bases not matched to a gene: 5. The CDR3 is made up of 15 amino acids. CDR3 nucleotides: TGTGCCACCAGCGCCCGACAGGGGATGAACACTGAAGCTTTCTTT. It is translated as CATSARQGMNTEAFF.

The J gene is TRBJ2-3, the V gene TRBV9, with TRBD2 identical over 9 bases. The V segment lost 0 bases and the J segment 6 bases; nucleotides outside the gene matches: 5. Germline V gene sequence: CDR1 SGDLS, CDR2 YYNGEE. This CDR3 is built from 15 residues. CDR3 loop: CASSVVSGGLDTQYF. CDR3 DNA sequence: TGTGCCAGCAGCGTAGTGAGCGGGGGGTTGGATACGCAGTATTTT.

In its sample, this clonotype was seen a few times. The rearrangement uses TRBV4-1 and TRBJ2-7; D is uncertain. Germline CDR1 reads MGHRA; CDR2 reads YSYEKL. The CDR3 runs to 16 residues. V gave up 2 bases and J gave up 4 bases, with 18 bases separating them. In DNA, the CDR3 is TGCGCCAGCAGCCAAAGGTATCCGGGCCCCCCTTACGAGCAGTACTTC. Protein sequence: CASSQRYPGPPYEQYF.

This chain uses TRBV29-1 with TRBJ2-2; D gene unclear. The CDR3 consists of 13 residues. V dropped 0 bases and J dropped 1 base, with 3 bases sitting between them. Germline loops: CDR1 SQVTM, CDR2 ANQGSEA. CDR3 bases: TGCAGCGTTGAAGAGGGGAACACCGGGGAGCTGTTTTTT. Translated: CSVEEGNTGELFF.

This clonotype was counted only a few times. The rearrangement uses TRBV7-9 and TRBJ2-1; tentative D call: TRBD2 (6 bases). The germline CDR1 and CDR2 sequences are SEHNR and FQNEAQ (reference sequence). V lost 6 bases and J 8 bases, leaving 14 bases between the germline ends. The CDR3 spans 13 residues. The CDR3, as DNA: TGTGCCAGCAGGGGGGGAGAGGGCGATGAGCAGTTCTTC. It is translated as CASRGGEGDEQFF.